The sequence of this T cell receptor beta chain was determined in a study of T cell changes during pregnancy in multiple sclerosis. This CDR3 region has 16 residues. The germline CDR1 and CDR2 sequences are MNHEY and SMNVEV (reference sequence). V lost 5 bases to trimming and J lost 1 base, with 18 bases between them. Sequencing used immunoSEQ multiplex PCR; TCRdb keeps in-frame clones, though not all of them. Of approximately 100,000 clones listed, 85% to 95% were seen once; the top ten hold approximately 1.6%. This clone was observed a handful of times. The rearrangement uses TRBV27 and TRBJ2-7; tentative D call: TRBD1 (6 bases). This receptor was taken from a female donor with multiple sclerosis, enrolled in a pregnancy study. The specimen was peripheral blood, collected after pregnancy. CDR3 sequence (DNA): TGTGCCAGCAGTCCCGAATGGGGGCAGGGATCCTACGAGCAGTACTTC. This translates into CASSPEWGQGSYEQYF.